This T cell receptor beta chain was documented in a study of T cell responses to AZD1222 COVID-19 vaccine. Regarding the study as a whole: Spike-specific TCRs gained breadth and depth after people received two AZD1222 doses. Of spike-specific TCRs, nearly half reportedly target regions left unmutated in variants.

Some clones are missing from TCRdb's copy, which holds only in-frame ones; the method was immunoSEQ multiplex PCR. Among roughly 140,000 clones, more than 70% were seen once, and the ten largest hold about 3.3%. There are 19 residues in the CDR3. Comment on this clone: Its antigen is not identified.

This chain links TRBV21-1 with TRBJ1-5; the table's D call, TRBD1, was not checked against the DNA. TRBV21-1 is a listed pseudogene. Source: peripheral blood, taken on day 0 of MenACWY control vaccination. This receptor was taken from an adult in good health. The CDR3 is CASSKVWGHRVHNNQPQHF. Written as DNA, the CDR3 is TGTGCCAGCAGCAAAGTCTGGGGGCACCGGGTCCATAACAATCAGCCCCAGCATTTT.